One TCR beta chain is described in this entry. Profiled with immunoSEQ multiplex PCR; TCRdb holds only in-frame clones, not every one. Among 60,000 to 80,000 clones, about 79% were seen once, and the ten largest hold roughly 1.2%. This sample was taken from a study of OX40 agonist ivuxolimab in advanced cancers. Germline CDR1 reads SNHLY; CDR2 reads FYNNEI. CDR3 length: 17 amino acids. Trimming stripped 4 bases from V and 3 bases from J, with 16 bases between. The input for sequencing was CD4+ or CD8+ T cells sorted from blood, taken in a trial of the OX40 agonist ivuxolimab. The V call is TRBV2, the J call TRBJ1-6; weak D call: TRBD1 (6 bases). This TCR derives from an adult with an advanced solid tumor such as melanoma, head and neck, liver or kidney cancer. CDR3 sequence reads: CASSARGRLRYNSPLHF. CDR3 nucleotides: TGTGCCAGCAGTGCCAGGGGCAGGCTGCGCTATAATTCACCCCTCCACTTT.